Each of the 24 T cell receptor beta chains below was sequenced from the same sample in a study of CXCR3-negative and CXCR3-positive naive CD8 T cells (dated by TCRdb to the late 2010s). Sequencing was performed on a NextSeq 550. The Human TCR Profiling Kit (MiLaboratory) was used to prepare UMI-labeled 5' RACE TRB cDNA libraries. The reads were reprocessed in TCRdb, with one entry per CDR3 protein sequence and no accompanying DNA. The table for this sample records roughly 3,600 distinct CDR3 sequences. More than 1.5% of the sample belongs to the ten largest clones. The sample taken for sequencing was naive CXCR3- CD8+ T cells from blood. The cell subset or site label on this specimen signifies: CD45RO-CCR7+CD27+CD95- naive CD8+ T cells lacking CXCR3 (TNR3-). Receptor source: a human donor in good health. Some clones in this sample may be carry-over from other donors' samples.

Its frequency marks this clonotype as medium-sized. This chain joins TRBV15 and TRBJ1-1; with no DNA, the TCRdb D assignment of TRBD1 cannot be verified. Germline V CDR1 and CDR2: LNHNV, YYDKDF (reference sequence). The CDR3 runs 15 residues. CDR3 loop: CATSKDREGYTEAFF.

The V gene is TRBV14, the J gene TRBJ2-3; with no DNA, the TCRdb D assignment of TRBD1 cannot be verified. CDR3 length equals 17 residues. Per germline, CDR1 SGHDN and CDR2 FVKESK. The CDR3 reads CASSQDPTDSALDTQYF. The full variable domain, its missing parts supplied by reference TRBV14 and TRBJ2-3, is EAGVTQFPSHSVIEKGQTVTLRCDPISGHDNLYWYRRVMGKEIKFLLHFVKESKQDESGMPNNRFLAERTGGTYSTLKVQPAELEDSGVYFCASSQDPTDSALDTQYFGPGTRLTVL.

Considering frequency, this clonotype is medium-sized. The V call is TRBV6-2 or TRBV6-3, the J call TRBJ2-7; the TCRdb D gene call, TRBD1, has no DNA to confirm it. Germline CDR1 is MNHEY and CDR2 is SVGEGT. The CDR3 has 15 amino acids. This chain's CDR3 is CASSYPRDRDHEQYF.

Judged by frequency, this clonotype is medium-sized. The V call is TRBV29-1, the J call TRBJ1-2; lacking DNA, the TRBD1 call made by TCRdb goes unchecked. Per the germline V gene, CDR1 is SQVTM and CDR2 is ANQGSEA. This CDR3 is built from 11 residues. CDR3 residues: CSARGDHGYTF.

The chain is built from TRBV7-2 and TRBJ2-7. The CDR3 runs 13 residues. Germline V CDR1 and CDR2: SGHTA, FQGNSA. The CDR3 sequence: CASSLPGSYEQYF.

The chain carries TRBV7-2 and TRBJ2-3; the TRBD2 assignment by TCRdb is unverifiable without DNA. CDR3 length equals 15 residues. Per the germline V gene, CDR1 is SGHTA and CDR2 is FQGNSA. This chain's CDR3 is CASSPPAGGPDTQYF.

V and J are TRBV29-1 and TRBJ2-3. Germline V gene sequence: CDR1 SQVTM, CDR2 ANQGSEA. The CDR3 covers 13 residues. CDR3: CSVEASVADTQYF.

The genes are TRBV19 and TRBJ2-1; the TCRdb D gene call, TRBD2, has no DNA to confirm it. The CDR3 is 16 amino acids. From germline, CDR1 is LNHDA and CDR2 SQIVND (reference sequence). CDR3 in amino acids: CASKRGFGGLRDEQFF.

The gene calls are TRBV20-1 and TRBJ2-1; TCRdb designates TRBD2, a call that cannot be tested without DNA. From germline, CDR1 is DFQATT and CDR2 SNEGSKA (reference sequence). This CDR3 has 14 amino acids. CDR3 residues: CSATTSGVINEQFF.

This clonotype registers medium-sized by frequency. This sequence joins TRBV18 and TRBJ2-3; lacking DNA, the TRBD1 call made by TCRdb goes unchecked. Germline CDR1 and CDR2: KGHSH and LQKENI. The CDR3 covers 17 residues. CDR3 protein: CASSRTFDREITDTQYF.

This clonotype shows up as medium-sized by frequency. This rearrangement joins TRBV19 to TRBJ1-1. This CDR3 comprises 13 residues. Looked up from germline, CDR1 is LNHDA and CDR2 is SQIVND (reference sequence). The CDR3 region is CASTVSGNTEAFF.

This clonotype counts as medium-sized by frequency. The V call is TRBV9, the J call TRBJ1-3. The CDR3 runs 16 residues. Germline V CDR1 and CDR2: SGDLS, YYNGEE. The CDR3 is CASSVGPATSGNTIYF.

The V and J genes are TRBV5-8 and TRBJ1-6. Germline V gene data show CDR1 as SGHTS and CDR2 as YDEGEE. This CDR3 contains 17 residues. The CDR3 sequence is CASSLRTVSSYNSPLHF.

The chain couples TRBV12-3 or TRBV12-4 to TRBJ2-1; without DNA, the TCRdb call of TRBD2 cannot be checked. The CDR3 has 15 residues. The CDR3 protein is CASSLGLADYNEQFF.

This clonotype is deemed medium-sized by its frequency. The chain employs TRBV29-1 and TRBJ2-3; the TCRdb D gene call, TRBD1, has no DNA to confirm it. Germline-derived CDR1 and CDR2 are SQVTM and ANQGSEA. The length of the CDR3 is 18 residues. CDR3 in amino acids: CSVASLSIGSAGTDTQYF.

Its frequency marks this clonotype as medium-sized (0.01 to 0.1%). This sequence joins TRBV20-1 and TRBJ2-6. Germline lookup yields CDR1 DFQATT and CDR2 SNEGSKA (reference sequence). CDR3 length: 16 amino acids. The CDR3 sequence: CSARGTDASGANVLTF.

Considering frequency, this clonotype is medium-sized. The CDR3 is CASSYNRGVDYGYTF. The chain employs TRBV6-5 and TRBJ1-2; TCRdb's D call of TRBD1 is untestable without DNA. Germline CDR1 MNHEY, CDR2 SVGAGI. CDR3 size: 15 residues.

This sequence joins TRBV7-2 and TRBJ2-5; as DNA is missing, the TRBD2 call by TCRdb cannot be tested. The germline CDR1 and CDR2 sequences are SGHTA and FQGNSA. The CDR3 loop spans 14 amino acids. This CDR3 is CASSPLLGRETQYF.

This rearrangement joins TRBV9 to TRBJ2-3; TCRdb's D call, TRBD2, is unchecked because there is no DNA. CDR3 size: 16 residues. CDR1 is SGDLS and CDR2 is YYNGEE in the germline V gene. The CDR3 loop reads CASSVSSGVSTDTQYF.

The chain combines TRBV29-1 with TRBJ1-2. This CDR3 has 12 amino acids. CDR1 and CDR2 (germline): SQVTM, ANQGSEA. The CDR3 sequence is CSVERQDYGYTF.

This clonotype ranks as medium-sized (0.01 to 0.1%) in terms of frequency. CDR3 region: CASSLEREEADTQYF. The V call is TRBV7-6, the J call TRBJ2-3; TCRdb's D call of TRBD2 is untestable without DNA. This CDR3 comprises 15 residues. CDR1 is SGHVS, CDR2 FNYEAQ, per germline.

CDR3 amino acids: CASSAGTVEQYF. The chain links TRBV6-2 or TRBV6-3 to TRBJ2-7; the TRBD1 assignment by TCRdb is unverifiable without DNA. Germline CDR1 is MNHEY and CDR2 is SVGEGT. The CDR3 is made up of 12 amino acids.

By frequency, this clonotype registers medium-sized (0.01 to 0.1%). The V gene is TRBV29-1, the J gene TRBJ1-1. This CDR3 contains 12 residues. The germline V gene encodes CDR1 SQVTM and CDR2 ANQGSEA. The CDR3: CSVDSRNTEAFF.

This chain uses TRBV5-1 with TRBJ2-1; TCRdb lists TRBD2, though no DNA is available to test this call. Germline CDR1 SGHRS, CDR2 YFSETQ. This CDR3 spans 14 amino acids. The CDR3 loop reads CASSDKLAGEEQFF.